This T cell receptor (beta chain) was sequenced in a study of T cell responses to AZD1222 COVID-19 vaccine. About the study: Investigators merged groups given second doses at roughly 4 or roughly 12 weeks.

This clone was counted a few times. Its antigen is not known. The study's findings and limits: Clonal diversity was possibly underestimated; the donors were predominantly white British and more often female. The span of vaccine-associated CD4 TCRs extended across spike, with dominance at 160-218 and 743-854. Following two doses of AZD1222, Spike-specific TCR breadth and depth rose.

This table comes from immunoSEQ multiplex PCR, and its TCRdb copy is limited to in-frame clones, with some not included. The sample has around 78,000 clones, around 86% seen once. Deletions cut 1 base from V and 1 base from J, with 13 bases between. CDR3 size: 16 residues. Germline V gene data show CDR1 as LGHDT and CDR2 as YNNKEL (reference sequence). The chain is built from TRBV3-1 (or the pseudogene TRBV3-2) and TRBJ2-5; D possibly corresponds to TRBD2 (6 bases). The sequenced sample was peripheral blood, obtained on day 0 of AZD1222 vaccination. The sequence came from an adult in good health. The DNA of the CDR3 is TGTGCCAGCAGCCAAGGCGGACTACTTCTCCAAGAGACCCAGTACTTC. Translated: CASSQGGLLLQETQYF.